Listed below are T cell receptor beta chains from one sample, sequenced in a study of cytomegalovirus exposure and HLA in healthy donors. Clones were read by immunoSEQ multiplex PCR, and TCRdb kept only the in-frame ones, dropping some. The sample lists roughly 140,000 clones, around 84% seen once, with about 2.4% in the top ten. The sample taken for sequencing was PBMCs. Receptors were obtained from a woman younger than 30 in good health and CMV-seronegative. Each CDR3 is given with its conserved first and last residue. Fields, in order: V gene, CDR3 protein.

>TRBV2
CASTGLAGGETQYF
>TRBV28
CASSAPGLAGDNEQFF
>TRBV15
CATSEGRYRGGEQYF
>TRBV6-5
CASSTGRSTNEKLFF
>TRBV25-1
CASSDGGVGANVLTF
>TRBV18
CASAGTVGEKLFF
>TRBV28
CASRFNGELFF
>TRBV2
CASSAPGGANEKLFF
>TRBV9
CASSGMGQQNSPLHF
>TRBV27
CASSLGQGSYEQYF
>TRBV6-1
CASSEGQGAGYGYTF
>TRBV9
CASSVAPGERETQYF
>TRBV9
CASSVVGLAETQYF
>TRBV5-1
CASSLTLAGAATDTQYF
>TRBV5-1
CASSLETANYGYTF
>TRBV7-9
CASSLGGDTEAFF
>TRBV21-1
CASSTDRAETQYF
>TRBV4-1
CASSQAPGQGLYEQYF
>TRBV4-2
CASSQVLAGMTDTQYF
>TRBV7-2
CASSLGAGPSGTDTQYF
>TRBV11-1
CASSLDWTEVETQYF
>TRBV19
CASSPDRPGGNTEAFF
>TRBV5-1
CASSLAASTSDTQYF
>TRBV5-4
CASSPPWDRGSGANVLTF
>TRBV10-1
CASSESVSRAGELFF
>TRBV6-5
CASSYSGNRGYGYTF
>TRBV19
CASSPSRVIYNSPLHF
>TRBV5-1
CASTNFPKIPYEQYF
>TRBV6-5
CASSRPTPQETQYF
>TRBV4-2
CASSEAGTATNEKLFF
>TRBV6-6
CASSLATSEYNEQFF
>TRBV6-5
CASSSLEGLYGYTF
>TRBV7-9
CASSQRADNEQFF
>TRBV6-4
CASSHEAGGGYEQYF
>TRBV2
CASSEARNTEAFF